A selection of T cell receptor beta chains follows, all from one sample in a study of tumor-infiltrating lymphocytes in primary liver carcinoma. TCRdb redid the calling of the multiplex PCR reads with MiXCR, one entry per CDR3 protein. The sample carries about 320,000 distinct CDR3 sequences, roughly 60% recorded once. Source material: peripheral blood. These receptors came from a man aged 35-49 years with primary liver carcinoma and hepatitis B virus infection. CDR3s include the opening cysteine and the closing phenylalanine or tryptophan. A D gene is named only where the DNA matches it firmly. Clone sizes are given selectively: once, few, many, or a class where the clone is expanded.

18 TRBJ2-1 TRBD2 once TRBV11-1 CASSLWTSGSRTGNEQFF TGTGCTAGCAGCTTATGGACTAGCGGGAGTCGGACAGGGAATGAGCAGTTCTTC
15 TRBJ2-2 . . TRBV6-5 CASSSQSVVTGELFF TGTGCCAGCAGTTCTCAGTCGGTTGTAACCGGGGAGCTGTTTTTT
15 TRBJ1-5 . many TRBV6-6 CASSPGGGAGQPQHF TGTGCCAGCAGTCCCGGGGGGGGGGCGGGTCAGCCCCAGCATTTT
13 TRBJ2-7 TRBD1 . TRBV14 CASSRATGLKQYF TGTGCCAGCAGCCGAGCGACAGGGTTAAAGCAGTACTTC
15 TRBJ2-5 TRBD1 . TRBV11-3 CASSHGTGERETQYF TGTGCCAGCAGCCACGGGACAGGGGAAAGAGAGACCCAATACTTC
15 TRBJ1-1 TRBD1 . TRBV6-6 CANSYPGTGQTEAFF TGTGCCAACAGTTATCCCGGGACAGGTCAGACTGAAGCTTTCTTT
13 TRBJ2-3 . . TRBV11-2 CASASLRTDTQYF TGTGCCAGCGCCTCCCTACGCACAGATACGCAGTATTTT
15 TRBJ1-4 . . TRBV6-6 CASSATGTLNEKLFF TGTGCCAGCAGTGCCACAGGGACCCTTAATGAAAAACTGTTTTTT
13 TRBJ1-5 . many TRBV7-8 CASSLGVYQPQHF TGTGCCAGCAGCTTAGGGGTCTATCAGCCCCAGCATTTT
15 TRBJ2-3 TRBD1 . TRBV19 CASSESSRGTDTQYF TGTGCCAGTAGTGAAAGCAGCAGGGGGACAGATACGCAGTATTTT
15 TRBJ2-5 TRBD1 . TRBV4-1 CASSLTRTGGETQYF TGCGCCAGCAGTCTGACCAGGACAGGGGGTGAGACCCAGTACTTC
15 TRBJ2-5 . few TRBV6-5 CASSHVEGSVETQYF TGTGCCAGCAGTCACGTTGAGGGATCCGTAGAGACCCAGTACTTC
17 TRBJ2-3 . many TRBV6-2/TRBV6-3 CASSYSDLGRRTDTQYF TGTGCCAGCAGTTACTCAGATCTCGGACGGCGCACAGATACGCAGTATTTT
14 TRBJ1-3 . . TRBV28 CASTGQLAGNTIYF TGTGCCAGCACCGGACAGTTGGCAGGAAACACCATATATTTT
14 TRBJ2-1 . . TRBV10-1 CASASGLLGHEQFF TGCGCCAGCGCCTCGGGTTTGCTGGGGCATGAGCAGTTCTTC
16 TRBJ2-2 . few TRBV6-2/TRBV6-3 CASSPHTKLVTGELFF TGTGCCAGCAGTCCTCATACGAAGTTAGTCACCGGGGAGCTGTTTTTT
15 TRBJ1-2 . . TRBV20-1 CSGGGRGGSSYGYTF TGCAGTGGGGGGGGGCGCGGTGGATCGTCCTATGGCTACACCTTC
14 TRBJ1-1 TRBD1 many TRBV6-2/TRBV6-3 CASSDRVDYTEAFF TGTGCCAGCAGTGACAGGGTCGATTATACTGAAGCTTTCTTT